This T cell receptor (beta chain) was sequenced for a study of cytomegalovirus exposure and HLA in healthy donors. The donors, nominally healthy at sampling, likely had unrecorded immune exposures. Use of 60 Vbeta and 13 Jbeta primers characterized the PCR. TCRdb's copy holds only in-frame clones and misses some; the assay was immunoSEQ multiplex PCR. The sample has about 150,000 clones; around 80% are singletons. Comments on this clone: As yet, its antigen is unknown.

With V trimmed by 3 bases and J by 5 bases, 6 bases remained unmatched. CDR3 length: 15 residues. The germline V gene has CDR1 MDHEN and CDR2 SYDVKM. General study results and limits: Per a later analysis, 15,000 to 20,000 TCR beta sequences showed association with HLA alleles at 0.05 false discovery rate.

V usage is TRBV28 and J usage is TRBJ1-2; 10 nucleotides align to TRBD1. This receptor was taken from a woman between 40 and 50 years old in good health and CMV-seropositive. Input material: PBMCs. CDR3 sequence: CASSLSGTGAYGYTF. The CDR3 DNA is TGTGCCAGCAGTTTGTCCGGGACAGGGGCTTATGGCTACACCTTC.